These 24 T cell receptor beta chains came from one sample sequenced in a study of early T cells in non-severe SARS-CoV-2 infection. Using its own MiXCR run on the 5' RACE reads, TCRdb lists one record per CDR3 protein. The repertoire includes around 30,000 distinct CDR3 sequences, about 6% of them detected once, and approximately 6.9% sits in the top ten. Sequenced material: whole blood. These receptors originate from an adult who was a healthcare worker with PCR-confirmed SARS-CoV-2 infection or an uninfected control (not recorded which).

This clonotype was found a few times. The rearrangement uses TRBV2 and TRBJ2-5; 13 bases align to TRBD2. Germline lookup yields CDR1 SNHLY and CDR2 FYNNEI. V lost 2 bases to trimming and J lost 0 bases; unmatched junction nucleotides: 6. The CDR3 covers 18 residues. The CDR3 region has the DNA TGTGCCAGCAGTGAAACTAGCGGGGGGGTACAGTACCAAGAGACCCAGTACTTC. Translated: CASSETSGGVQYQETQYF.

The rearrangement joins TRBV28 to TRBJ2-7; 7 nucleotides match TRBD1. The length of the CDR3 is 14 residues. The germline V gene encodes CDR1 MDHEN and CDR2 SYDVKM. After removal of 2 bases from V and 6 bases from J, the junction contained 7 bases not matched to a gene. The CDR3 region has the DNA TGTGCCAGCAGTTTAGGGGGACAGCCTGGCGAGCAGTACTTC. Amino acid sequence: CASSLGGQPGEQYF. The entire variable domain, with the rest obtained from reference TRBV28 and TRBJ2-7, is as follows: DVKVTQSSRYLVKRTGEKVFLECVQDMDHENMFWYRQDPGLGLRLIYFSYDVKMKEKGDIPEGYSVSREKKERFSLILESASTNQTSMYLCASSLGGQPGEQYFGPGTRLTVT.

This clonotype came up many times. The gene calls are TRBV7-2 and TRBJ2-7, with D perhaps matching TRBD1 (5 bases). This CDR3 comprises 12 residues. Deletions cut 3 bases from V and 9 bases from J, with 12 bases between. CDR1 SGHTA and CDR2 FQGNSA come from the germline V gene. The CDR3 region has the DNA TGTGCCAGCAGCTTTGCAGGGTTCGGGCAGTACTTC. This encodes CASSFAGFGQYF.

The chain is built from TRBV15 and TRBJ1-4; weak D call: TRBD1 (5 bases). Per germline, CDR1 LNHNV and CDR2 YYDKDF (reference sequence). This CDR3 spans 15 amino acids. V was shortened by 5 bases and J by 2 bases, with 12 bases between the two germline ends. Here the CDR3 reads CATSGGTLTNEKLFF. In DNA, the CDR3 is TGTGCCACCAGCGGCGGGACTCTTACTAATGAAAAACTGTTTTTT.

This clonotype occurred many times. V gene TRBV11-3 combines with J gene TRBJ2-2; D is unresolved. Looked up from germline, CDR1 is SGHNT and CDR2 is YENEEA. Trimming removed 6 bases at V and 6 bases at J, with 14 bases between. CDR3 length: 14 residues. Here the CDR3 DNA reads TGTGCCAGCAGTCCTGCAACATTTTCCGGGGAGCTGTTTTTT. Translation gives CASSPATFSGELFF.

This clonotype was recorded a few times. This chain connects TRBV29-1 to TRBJ1-2; D uncertain. V lost 6 bases and J lost 3, with 14 bases in between. Germline V gene data show CDR1 as SQVTM and CDR2 as ANQGSEA. This CDR3 is 13 amino acids long. CDR3 sequence: CSVTGLGDYGYTF. As DNA, the CDR3 is TGCAGCGTCACTGGCCTGGGAGACTATGGCTACACCTTC. Complete variable domain (other parts from reference TRBV29-1 and TRBJ1-2): SAVISQKPSRDICQRGTSLTIQCQVDSQVTMMFWYRQQPGQSLTLIATANQGSEATYESGFVIDKFPISRPNLTFSTLTVSNMSPEDSSIYLCSVTGLGDYGYTFGSGTRLTVV.

This clonotype was seen only a few times. The chain joins TRBV5-6 to TRBJ2-7; possible D gene TRBD2, 6 bases. The V and J ends lost 2 bases and 7 bases respectively, with 19 bases between them. The CDR3 loop spans 15 amino acids. Germline-derived CDR1 and CDR2 are SGHDT and YYEEEE. The CDR3 DNA sequence: TGTGCCAGCAGCTTCCGTTTGAGCGGGCTAGGGGAGCAGTACTTC. Its protein is CASSFRLSGLGEQYF.

In its sample, this clonotype is medium-sized. The genes are TRBV7-9 and TRBJ1-1; TRBD1 matches at 10 bases. The length of the CDR3 is 14 residues. Per the germline V gene, CDR1 is SEHNR and CDR2 is FQNEAQ (reference sequence). The J segment lost 5 bases and the V segment lost 3 bases, leaving 3 bases of the junction unmatched. This CDR3 is CASSFPGQGTEAFF. The CDR3 DNA reads TGTGCCAGCAGCTTTCCGGGACAGGGGACTGAAGCTTTCTTT.

Notes on this clonotype: Its ends do not fully match the called genes, so a read error is possible. The chain has TRBV12-3 or TRBV12-4 and TRBJ2-1; D gene uncertain. The CDR3 is 12 amino acids. The CDR3 protein is CASRPDAAEEFF. DNA of the CDR3: TGTGCCAGCAGACCGGACGCCGCTGAGGAGTTCTTC.

This clonotype was counted ten times or more. This chain connects TRBV4-3 to TRBJ1-2; 11 bases agree with TRBD1. Germline V gives CDR1 LGHNA, CDR2 YSLEER. The CDR3 contains 14 residues. J gave up 8 bases and V 1 base, and 3 bases lay outside the gene matches. The CDR3 region is CASSQGTGGLGYTF. The CDR3 coding sequence is TGCGCCAGCAGCCAAGGGACAGGGGGCTTGGGCTACACCTTC.

There are many counts of this clonotype. This chain uses TRBV3-1 with TRBJ2-4, with 11 bases lining up with TRBD1. Germline loops: CDR1 LGHDT, CDR2 YNNKEL (reference sequence). The ends lost 4 bases at V and 2 bases at J; junction bases unmatched: 13. This CDR3 has 19 amino acids. CDR3 in amino acids: CASSPRTHGTGGTKNIQYF. The DNA of the CDR3 is TGTGCCAGCAGCCCCCGCACACACGGGACAGGGGGTACCAAAAACATTCAGTACTTC.

Remarks on this clonotype: Possible read error: a much larger clone is one base away. The missing conserved phenylalanine or tryptophan at the end of this CDR3 makes a read error likely. V and J are TRBV28 and TRBJ1-2; 10 nucleotides line up with TRBD1. The V and J ends lost 4 bases and 3 bases, in that order; junction bases with no gene match: 5. CDR3 length: 15 residues. The germline CDR1 and CDR2 sequences are MDHEN and SYDVKM. CDR3 in amino acids: CASSSTGGNHYGYTS. CDR3 sequence (DNA): TGTGCCAGCAGTTCGACAGGGGGCAACCACTATGGCTACACCTCC.

The sample holds many counts of this clonotype. The V gene is TRBV3-1, the J gene TRBJ1-1; D gene unclear. Germline loops: CDR1 LGHDT, CDR2 YNNKEL (reference sequence). The ends were cut back, 5 bases at V and 1 base at J, with 11 bases in the middle. The CDR3 spans 14 residues. CDR3: CASSIKAKNTEAFF. The CDR3, as DNA: TGTGCCAGCAGCATCAAGGCAAAGAACACTGAAGCTTTCTTT.

This clonotype was seen many times. The rearrangement joins TRBV5-1 to TRBJ1-5; possible D gene TRBD1, 6 bases. From germline, CDR1 is SGHRS and CDR2 YFSETQ. Trimming cost V 4 bases and J 5 bases, with 13 bases left between them. The CDR3 length is 14 residues. The chain's CDR3 is CASSPDSRDQPQHF. The CDR3 bases are TGCGCCAGCAGCCCGGACAGTCGTGATCAGCCCCAGCATTTT.

The V and J genes are TRBV11-2 and TRBJ2-4; 13 bases are shared with TRBD2. Germline CDR1 is SGHAT and CDR2 is FQNNGV. The CDR3 contains 15 residues. V lost 5 bases to trimming and J lost 5 bases; unmatched junction nucleotides: 3. The CDR3 bases are TGTGCCAGCAGCCGGACTAGCGGGGGACAAAACATTCAGTACTTC. The encoded protein is CASSRTSGGQNIQYF.

By sample share, this clonotype is medium-sized (0.01 to 0.1%). The rearrangement uses TRBV20-1 and TRBJ2-1; 16 positions match TRBD2. J gave up 1 base and V 4 bases, and 7 bases lay outside the gene matches. The germline gives CDR1 DFQATT, CDR2 SNEGSKA (reference sequence). This CDR3 has 18 residues. The CDR3 bases are TGCAGTGCTACACCGGGACTAGCGGGGGGGGTATCCTACAATGAGCAGTTCTTC. Protein sequence: CSATPGLAGGVSYNEQFF.

This clonotype has ten or more counts. The chain has TRBV12-3 or TRBV12-4 and TRBJ2-1; D remains unclear. Trimming left V 2 bases short and J 10 bases short, with 9 bases between. The CDR3 is made up of 12 amino acids. The DNA of the CDR3 is TGTGCCAGCAGTTTAACTGGGTTAGAGCAGTTCTTC. Translating it yields CASSLTGLEQFF.

In its sample, this clonotype was seen many times. This sequence joins TRBV7-2 and TRBJ2-3; 9 bases agree with TRBD2. V lost 3 bases to trimming and J lost 5 bases; unmatched junction nucleotides: 6. The germline V gene has CDR1 SGHTA and CDR2 FQGNSA. This CDR3 is built from 15 residues. Written as DNA, the CDR3 is TGTGCCAGCAGCTTGGCGGGGGGGCCGATAGATACGCAGTATTTT. Amino acids: CASSLAGGPIDTQYF.

This clonotype was seen many times. The gene calls are TRBV6-5 and TRBJ1-2, with a tentative D call TRBD1 (5 bases). CDR1 is MNHEY, CDR2 SVGAGI, per germline. The ends were cut back, 0 bases at V and 4 bases at J, with 15 bases in the middle. The CDR3 runs 16 residues. The CDR3 sequence is CASSYSRGPKGYGYTF. The CDR3, as DNA: TGTGCCAGCAGTTACTCGAGGGGACCGAAGGGCTATGGCTACACCTTC.

This clonotype was detected many times. This chain connects TRBV2 to TRBJ1-5, with D hard to call. The germline V and J ends were trimmed by 7 bases and 4 bases, with 11 bases remaining between them. The germline gives CDR1 SNHLY, CDR2 FYNNEI. The length of the CDR3 is 13 residues. CDR3 in amino acids: CASTSHENQPQHF. CDR3 in DNA: TGTGCCAGCACTTCACACGAGAATCAGCCCCAGCATTTT.

The rearrangement links TRBV19 to TRBJ2-2, with TRBD1 matching over 9 bases. V lost 5 bases to trimming and J lost 6 bases; unmatched junction nucleotides: 4. The germline V gene encodes CDR1 LNHDA and CDR2 SQIVND (reference sequence). The CDR3 is made up of 14 amino acids. Written as DNA, the CDR3 is TGTGCCAGTAGTGGGGACAGGGTGGCCGGGGAGCTGTTTTTT. Translated: CASSGDRVAGELFF.

This clonotype was seen repeatedly, ten times or more. The J gene is TRBJ2-1, the V gene TRBV7-2, with unresolved D. Germline V lookup: CDR1 SGHTA, CDR2 FQGNSA. V gave up 8 bases and J gave up 6 bases, with 8 bases separating them. The CDR3 is 11 amino acids. This CDR3 is CASRQSNEQFF. CDR3 nucleotide sequence: TGTGCCAGCCGACAAAGCAATGAGCAGTTCTTC.

This clonotype occurred many times. The chain couples TRBV6-1 to TRBJ2-2; D unclear. The germline V gene has CDR1 MNHNS and CDR2 SASEGT. The CDR3 extends over 14 amino acids. V was clipped by 10 bases and J by 0 bases, with 12 bases between them. The CDR3, as DNA: TGTGCCATTACTTTCAGCGCGAACACCGGGGAGCTGTTTTTT. This codes for CAITFSANTGELFF.

This clonotype was observed at least ten times. The chain employs TRBV18 and TRBJ1-5; no clear D. The CDR3 is made up of 15 amino acids. From germline, CDR1 is KGHSH and CDR2 LQKENI. Trimming left V 6 bases short and J 1 base short, with 13 bases between. The CDR3 loop reads CASSLGLESNQPQHF. Here the CDR3 DNA reads TGTGCCAGCTCCCTCGGACTTGAGAGCAATCAGCCCCAGCATTTT.